The 32 T cell receptor beta chains below all came from one sample that was sequenced in a study of T-cell memory formation after mild COVID-19. Each CDR3 protein is one row after TCRdb ran MiXCR on the 5' RACE reads. The sample records around 450,000 distinct CDR3 sequences, 20% to 25% being singletons. The sample comprised PBMCs or a T cell subset sorted from them (not recorded which). The receptor set was obtained from an adult woman who had mild COVID-19 (a few samples of this study predate the infection). Cell type and time point are not known.

This clonotype was observed a few times. The chain employs TRBV2 and TRBJ2-3; D perhaps matches TRBD2 (6 bases). The CDR3 has 16 amino acids. Trimming pared 0 bases from V and 3 bases from J, leaving 13 bases between. Germline CDR1 SNHLY, CDR2 FYNNEI. The CDR3 region has the DNA TGTGCCAGCAGTGAAGCGTTGGTAGCGGAGACAGATACGCAGTATTTT. Translated: CASSEALVAETDTQYF.

The rearrangement uses TRBV7-2 and TRBJ2-3; D gene unclear. CDR3 size: 12 residues. Trimming took off 5 bases at V and 5 bases at J, with 8 bases between the two ends. Germline values: CDR1 SGHTA, CDR2 FQGNSA. This CDR3 is CASSTFRDTQYF. CDR3 nucleotides: TGTGCCAGCAGCACGTTTCGAGATACGCAGTATTTT.

This clonotype was seen a handful of times. The chain joins TRBV24-1 to TRBJ2-1, with TRBD2 matching over 9 bases. With V trimmed by 4 bases and J by 9 bases, 15 bases remained unmatched. Germline V lookup: CDR1 KGHDR, CDR2 SFDVKD. CDR3 length: 17 amino acids. The CDR3 reads CATSDSEGLAGAGEQFF. CDR3 in DNA: TGTGCCACCAGTGACAGCGAGGGACTAGCAGGAGCGGGTGAGCAGTTCTTC.

The chain has TRBV7-2 and TRBJ1-1; a possible D gene is TRBD1 (5 bases). This CDR3 has 15 residues. V was cut by 1 base and J by 0 bases, with 9 bases left in between. The germline CDR1 and CDR2 sequences are SGHTA and FQGNSA. CDR3 nucleotides: TGTGCCAGCAGCTTAGGGGGGGGTGTGAACACTGAAGCTTTCTTT. This gives the protein CASSLGGGVNTEAFF.

This chain uses TRBV10-3 with TRBJ2-5; TRBD1 matches 7 bases. Germline CDR1 and CDR2: ENHRY and SYGVKD. The CDR3 sequence is 12 residues long. Trimming cost V 6 bases and J 4 bases; bases outside gene matches: 2. The CDR3 is CAISRDRETQYF. In nucleotides, the CDR3 is TGTGCCATCAGCCGGGACAGAGAGACCCAGTACTTC.

V usage is TRBV5-8 and J usage is TRBJ2-1; D unresolved. Germline V lookup: CDR1 SGHTS, CDR2 YDEGEE. This CDR3 region has 10 residues. V lost 10 bases, J lost 3 bases, and 5 bases lay in between. The CDR3 loop is CAVGYNEQFF. As DNA, the CDR3 is TGTGCCGTCGGCTACAATGAGCAGTTCTTC. The whole variable domain, filled in from reference TRBV5-8 and TRBJ2-1, reads EAGVTQSPTHLIKTRGQQATLRCSPISGHTSVYWYQQALGLGLQFLLWYDEGEERNRGNFPPRFSGRQFPNYSSELNVNALELEDSALYLCAVGYNEQFFGPGTRLTVL.

The chain has TRBV6-2 or TRBV6-3 and TRBJ1-5; TRBD1 matches at 8 bases. There are 14 residues in the CDR3. Per the germline V gene, CDR1 is MNHEY and CDR2 is SVGEGT. The junction had 4 bases not matched to a gene; V was cut back by 5 bases and J by 4 bases. CDR3 DNA sequence: TGTGCCAGCAGTACCCGGACAGGGAATCAGCCCCAGCATTTT. Translated: CASSTRTGNQPQHF.

This clonotype was detected only a few times. The chain uses TRBV12-3 or TRBV12-4 and TRBJ2-3, with 9 bases matching TRBD1. The V and J ends lost 3 bases and 4 bases, in that order; junction bases with no gene match: 8. The CDR3 extends over 16 amino acids. DNA of the CDR3: TGTGCCAGCAGTTTCGCGCGGACAGGGGACCCAGATACGCAGTATTTT. Its protein product is CASSFARTGDPDTQYF.

This clonotype has a handful of counts. V is TRBV7-8 and J is TRBJ1-5, with D maybe TRBD1 (6 bases). The CDR3 runs to 18 residues. V shed 3 bases and J shed 0 bases, with 18 bases lying between them. Per germline, CDR1 SGHVS and CDR2 FQNEAQ. The CDR3 DNA reads TGTGCCAGCAGCTTGTACCGGGACAAGTCTTATAGCAATCAGCCCCAGCATTTT. Protein sequence: CASSLYRDKSYSNQPQHF.

This chain joins TRBV3-1 and TRBJ2-4; 9 bases are a match to TRBD2. In germline, CDR1 is LGHDT, CDR2 YNNKEL (reference sequence). J lost 7 bases, V lost 1 base, and 8 bases had no gene match. CDR3 size: 16 residues. This CDR3 is CASSQGAGLAYNIQYF. CDR3 nucleotide sequence: TGTGCCAGCAGCCAAGGGGCGGGACTAGCTTATAACATTCAGTACTTC.

This clonotype has only a few counts. The V gene is TRBV9, the J gene TRBJ2-1, with 8 bases that match TRBD2. The CDR3 has 18 residues. V shed 3 bases and J 4 bases; nucleotides not matched to a gene: 15. Germline lookup yields CDR1 SGDLS and CDR2 YYNGEE. The DNA for the CDR3 is TGTGCCAGCAGCGCTACCGGTGGGGCTAGCGGGTGGTACAATGAGCAGTTCTTC. This sequence encodes CASSATGGASGWYNEQFF. Based on the CDR3 plus reference TRBV9 and TRBJ2-1, the full variable domain is DSGVTQTPKHLITATGQRVTLRCSPRSGDLSVYWYQQSLDQGLQFLIQYYNGEERAKGNILERFSAQQFPDLHSELNLSSLELGDSALYFCASSATGGASGWYNEQFFGPGTRLTVL.

The CDR3 region has the DNA TGTGCCAGCAGTTACAGTTCAGGGGAAGTATCGGGCACTGAAGCTTTCTTT. Its translation: CASSYSSGEVSGTEAFF. The chain joins TRBV6-5 to TRBJ1-1; maybe TRBD1 (6 bases). From germline, CDR1 is MNHEY and CDR2 SVGAGI. The CDR3 extends over 17 amino acids. The germline V and J ends were trimmed by 2 bases and 4 bases, with 20 bases remaining between them.

CDR3 sequence (DNA): TGCAGTGCTCTTTATAGCAATCAGCCCCAGCATTTT. It yields the protein CSALYSNQPQHF. V is TRBV20-1 and J is TRBJ1-5; D unclear. Germline lookup yields CDR1 DFQATT and CDR2 SNEGSKA (reference sequence). The V end lost 5 bases, the J end lost 0 bases, and 5 bases lay between the germline ends. The CDR3 spans 12 residues.

This sequence joins TRBV20-1 and TRBJ1-1, with unresolved D. The germline V gene has CDR1 DFQATT and CDR2 SNEGSKA (reference sequence). The CDR3 runs to 13 residues. The ends were cut back, 0 bases at V and 0 bases at J, with 5 bases in the middle. In DNA form, the CDR3 reads TGCAGTGCTAGAGATTGGTTGAACACTGAAGCTTTCTTT. Encoded protein: CSARDWLNTEAFF.

The chain is built from TRBV19 and TRBJ1-1, with D possibly matching TRBD1 (5 bases). In germline, CDR1 is LNHDA, CDR2 SQIVND (reference sequence). The V end was cut by 5 bases, the J end by 0 bases, with 10 bases between. CDR3 length: 14 amino acids. CDR3: CASSLPTVNTEAFF. The CDR3 coding sequence is TGTGCCAGTAGTTTACCGACAGTGAACACTGAAGCTTTCTTT.

This chain uses TRBV12-3 or TRBV12-4 with TRBJ2-1; 7 bases line up with TRBD1. CDR3 length: 14 residues. With V trimmed by 6 bases and J by 7 bases, 9 bases remained unmatched. The CDR3, as DNA: TGTGCCAGCAGCCGGGTGGGCAGGGGGAATGAGCAGTTCTTC. Its translation: CASSRVGRGNEQFF.

The sample holds a few counts of this clonotype. The chain links TRBV7-8 to TRBJ1-3; TRBD1 might be the D (5 bases). Germline CDR1 SGHVS, CDR2 FQNEAQ. Deletions cut 1 base from V and 8 bases from J, with 12 bases between. The CDR3 totals 14 residues. The CDR3 reads CASSLVDTAYTIYF. CDR3 nucleotides: TGTGCCAGCAGCTTAGTGGACACCGCCTACACCATATATTTT.

The chain employs TRBV5-1 and TRBJ2-7, with 7 nucleotides matching TRBD1. V shed 4 bases and J 0 bases; nucleotides not matched to a gene: 7. CDR1 and CDR2 (germline): SGHRS, YFSETQ. This CDR3 has 15 amino acids. This CDR3 is CASSNSGQRSYEQYF. The CDR3 nucleotides are TGCGCCAGCAGCAACTCGGGACAGCGCTCCTACGAGCAGTACTTC.

This clonotype was picked up one time. The chain recombines TRBV19 with TRBJ2-7; D may correspond to TRBD1 or TRBD2 (5 bases each). There are 16 residues in the CDR3. Trimming removed 5 bases at V and 1 base at J, with 18 bases between. Per germline, CDR1 LNHDA and CDR2 SQIVND (reference sequence). CDR3 in amino acids: CASSYTTGRGSYEQYF. As DNA, the CDR3 is TGTGCCAGTAGTTATACTACAGGTCGGGGTTCCTACGAGCAGTACTTC.

Only a few counts were recorded for this clonotype. The rearrangement uses TRBV12-3 or TRBV12-4 and TRBJ1-5; unclear D gene. V lost 3 bases and J lost 1, with 7 bases in between. CDR3 size: 14 residues. The CDR3 sequence is CASSFRASNQPQHF. The CDR3 nucleotides are TGTGCCAGCAGTTTTAGGGCCAGCAATCAGCCCCAGCATTTT.

V usage is TRBV5-4 and J usage is TRBJ2-3, with 10 bases matching TRBD2. After removal of 4 bases from V and 4 bases from J, the junction contained 18 bases not matched to a gene. Germline loops: CDR1 SGHNT, CDR2 YYREEE (reference sequence). This CDR3 is built from 19 residues. CDR3 bases: TGTGCCAGCAGCCGACCAGCTTCCCTATTAGCGGGAGGACCAGATACGCAGTATTTT. This encodes CASSRPASLLAGGPDTQYF.

The CDR3 DNA sequence: TGTGCCAGCAGCTCCGCTCTGGGCTACGAGCAGTACTTC. Translating gives CASSSALGYEQYF. This sequence joins TRBV12-3 or TRBV12-4 and TRBJ2-7; D is unclear. Trimming cost V 6 bases and J 3 bases, with 12 bases left between them. This CDR3 comprises 13 residues.

This clonotype was counted between two and nine times. The rearrangement links TRBV7-3 to TRBJ2-3; a weak D match, TRBD1 (6 bases). This CDR3 spans 13 amino acids. Per germline, CDR1 SGHTA and CDR2 FQGTGA. V lost 5 bases and J lost 7, with 13 bases in between. The chain's CDR3 is CASSPNRVNTQYF. The CDR3 coding sequence is TGTGCCAGCAGCCCGAACAGGGTAAATACGCAGTATTTT.

The chain carries TRBV2 and TRBJ2-1; 9 bases are a match to TRBD1. CDR1 is SNHLY and CDR2 is FYNNEI in the germline V gene. CDR3 length: 14 residues. V was clipped by 6 bases and J by 6 bases; unmatched bases: 6. The CDR3 DNA sequence: TGTGCCAGCAGCCGGGACAGGGAACCCAATGAGCAGTTCTTC. Its protein product is CASSRDREPNEQFF.

In this sample, this clonotype turned up a few times. The chain is built from TRBV7-3 and TRBJ2-2; perhaps TRBD1 as D (6 bases). This CDR3 comprises 15 residues. V gave up 5 bases and J gave up 0 bases, with 10 bases separating them. Germline-derived CDR1 and CDR2 are SGHTA and FQGTGA. The CDR3 DNA is TGTGCCAGCAGCAAACAGGGTGCGAACACCGGGGAGCTGTTTTTT. Its protein product is CASSKQGANTGELFF.

This clonotype was recorded only once. The chain uses TRBV14 and TRBJ2-5, with D uncertain. V dropped 0 bases and J dropped 5 bases, with 13 bases sitting between them. The CDR3 contains 15 residues. Germline lookup yields CDR1 SGHDN and CDR2 FVKESK. The CDR3 protein is CASSQDRWAGETQYF. The CDR3, as DNA: TGTGCCAGCAGCCAAGATCGTTGGGCCGGGGAGACCCAGTACTTC.

This clonotype was seen only once. V is TRBV12-3 or TRBV12-4 and J is TRBJ2-4, with D uncertain. The CDR3 loop spans 13 amino acids. Trimming removed 0 bases at V and 10 bases at J, with 10 bases between. The CDR3 here is CASSLARSQIQYF. CDR3 DNA: TGTGCCAGCAGTTTAGCCCGGTCGCAGATTCAGTACTTC.

This rearrangement joins TRBV11-3 to TRBJ2-3; the D is unclear. Trimming cost V 10 bases and J 1 base, with 9 bases left between them. This CDR3 region has 12 residues. Germline CDR1 is SGHNT and CDR2 is YENEEA. The CDR3 coding sequence is TGTGCCACCCAGGACCGCACAGATACGCAGTATTTT. This sequence encodes CATQDRTDTQYF.

The J gene is TRBJ2-6, the V gene TRBV18; 8 positions match TRBD1. This CDR3 is built from 18 residues. CDR1 KGHSH and CDR2 LQKENI come from the germline V gene. Trimming cost V 3 bases and J 0 bases; bases outside gene matches: 7. In DNA form, the CDR3 reads TGTGCCAGCTCACCCCCCAGGGGGCGCATCTCTGGGGCCAACGTCCTGACTTTC. Protein sequence: CASSPPRGRISGANVLTF.

The J gene is TRBJ2-1, the V gene TRBV4-1; possibly TRBD2 for D (5 bases). Germline V gene data show CDR1 as MGHRA and CDR2 as YSYEKL. Trimming stripped 6 bases from V and 6 bases from J, with 12 bases between. This CDR3 comprises 13 residues. CDR3 sequence reads: CASRPHGINEQFF. As DNA, the CDR3 is TGCGCCAGCAGACCCCACGGGATCAATGAGCAGTTCTTC.

The chain is built from TRBV5-6 and TRBJ2-1, with D hard to call. This CDR3 comprises 16 residues. Germline values: CDR1 SGHDT, CDR2 YYEEEE. The V end lost 0 bases, the J end lost 8 bases, and 18 bases lay between the germline ends. The CDR3 nucleotides read TGTGCCAGCAGCTTGGCCAATAGTTTGAGGAACGATGAGCAGTTCTTC. It is translated as CASSLANSLRNDEQFF.

This sequence joins TRBV18 and TRBJ2-5; D is perhaps TRBD1 (6 bases). Trimming removed 4 bases from V and 4 bases from J, with 16 bases in between. The CDR3 spans 15 residues. Germline-derived CDR1 and CDR2 are KGHSH and LQKENI. The CDR3 region is CASSHGQGYPETQYF. The CDR3 DNA reads TGTGCCAGCTCACACGGGCAGGGGTACCCAGAGACCCAGTACTTC.